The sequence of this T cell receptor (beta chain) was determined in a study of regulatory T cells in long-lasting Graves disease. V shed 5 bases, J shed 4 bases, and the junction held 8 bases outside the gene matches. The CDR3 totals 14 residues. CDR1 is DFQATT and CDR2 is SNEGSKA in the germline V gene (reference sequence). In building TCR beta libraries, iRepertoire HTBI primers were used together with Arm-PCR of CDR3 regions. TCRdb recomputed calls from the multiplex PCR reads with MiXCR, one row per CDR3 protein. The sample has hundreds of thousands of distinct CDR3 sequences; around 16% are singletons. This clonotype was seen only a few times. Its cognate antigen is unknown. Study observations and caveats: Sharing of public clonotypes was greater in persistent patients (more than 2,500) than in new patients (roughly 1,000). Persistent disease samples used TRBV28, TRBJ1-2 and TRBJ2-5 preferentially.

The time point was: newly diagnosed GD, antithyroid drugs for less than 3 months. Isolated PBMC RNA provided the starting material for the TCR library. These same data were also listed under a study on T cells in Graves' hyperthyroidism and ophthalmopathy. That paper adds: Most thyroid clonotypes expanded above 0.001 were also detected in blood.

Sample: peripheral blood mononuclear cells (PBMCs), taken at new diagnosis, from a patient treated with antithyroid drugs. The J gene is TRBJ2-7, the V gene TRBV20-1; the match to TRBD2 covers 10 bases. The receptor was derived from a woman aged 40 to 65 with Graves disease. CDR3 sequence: CSAVPSGGLYEQYF. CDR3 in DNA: TGCAGTGCTGTTCCTAGCGGGGGATTATACGAGCAGTACTTC.